The T cell receptor beta chain under discussion was sequenced for a study of blood T cell repertoires in COVID-19. Overall study: Samples came from the United States, Italy and Spain, spanning acute and convalescent COVID-19. Sample material is recorded as cDNA or gDNA derived from T cells, B-cell-depleted T cells, or PBMCs.

In the authors' workflow: Using reference gene primer amplification, nucleated cell counts were estimated. The repertoire was sequenced with immunoSEQ multiplex PCR; TCRdb's copy has only in-frame clones and lacks some. The V and J calls and clone size are taken from that table; D and trimming were inferred from the DNA. The sample lists over 300,000 clones; almost 90% were seen once. The CDR3 contains 17 residues. The chain joins TRBV21-1 to TRBJ2-7; the table's D call TRBD1 went unverified against the DNA. TRBV21-1 is marked as a pseudogene. The source of this sequence is a man younger than 35 with active or convalescent COVID-19. Sequenced material: peripheral blood. The CDR3 sequence: CASSKGGGTGSFYEQYF. In DNA form, the CDR3 reads TGTGCCAGCAGCAAAGGGGGCGGGACAGGGTCCTTCTACGAGCAGTACTTC.